The following is a T cell receptor (beta chain) sequence with its context. A J-beta primer mix and a sample-barcoded 5' primer were used in a second PCR of roughly 6 to 11 cycles. TCRdb re-analysed the 5' RACE reads in MiXCR, keeping a single row per CDR3 protein. Of 850,000 to 1,100,000 distinct CDR3 sequences in the sample, more than 30% are singletons; the top ten hold under 15%. This specimen belongs to a study of blood T cells in healthy people across ages. Study-wide context: Template-switching capture recovered about one barcoded beta molecule per two T cells.

This clonotype was sampled from a man aged 18-30 years in good health. Specimen: blood.

CDR3 DNA sequence: TGTGCCAGCAGTTACTCGGGGACTAGCGGGGAATGGGGAACAGATACGCAGTATTTT. Translating it yields CASSYSGTSGEWGTDTQYF. The gene calls are TRBV6-5 and TRBJ2-3; 13 positions agree with TRBD2. The J segment lost 3 bases and the V segment lost 0 bases, leaving 9 bases of the junction unmatched. CDR1 and CDR2 (germline): MNHEY, SVGAGI. The CDR3 is 19 residues long.